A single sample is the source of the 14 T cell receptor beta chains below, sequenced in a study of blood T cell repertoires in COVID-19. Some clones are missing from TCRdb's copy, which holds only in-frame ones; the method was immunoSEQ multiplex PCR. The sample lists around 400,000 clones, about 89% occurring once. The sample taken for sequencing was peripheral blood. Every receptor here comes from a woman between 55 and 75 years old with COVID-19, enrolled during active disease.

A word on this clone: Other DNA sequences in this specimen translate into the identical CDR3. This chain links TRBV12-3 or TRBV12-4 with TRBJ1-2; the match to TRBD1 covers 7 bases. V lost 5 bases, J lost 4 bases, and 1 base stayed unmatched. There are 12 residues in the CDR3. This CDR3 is CASSTGAYGYTF. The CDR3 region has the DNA TGTGCCAGCAGTACAGGGGCCTATGGCTACACCTTC.

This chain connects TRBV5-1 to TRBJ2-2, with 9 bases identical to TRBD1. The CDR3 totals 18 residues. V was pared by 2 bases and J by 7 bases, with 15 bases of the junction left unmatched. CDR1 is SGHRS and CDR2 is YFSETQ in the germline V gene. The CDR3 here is CASSFRYRGLEQGGELFF. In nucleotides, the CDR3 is TGCGCCAGCAGCTTCAGATACAGGGGGCTAGAACAAGGCGGGGAGCTGTTTTTT.

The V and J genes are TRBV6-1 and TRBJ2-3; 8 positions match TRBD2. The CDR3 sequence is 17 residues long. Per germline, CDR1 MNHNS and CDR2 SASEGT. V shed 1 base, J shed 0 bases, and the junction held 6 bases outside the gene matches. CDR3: CASSEGPSGFSTDTQYF. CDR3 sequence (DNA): TGTGCCAGCAGTGAAGGGCCTAGCGGGTTTAGCACAGATACGCAGTATTTT.

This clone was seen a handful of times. CDR3: CASSLLGLSNTEAFF. Written as DNA, the CDR3 is TGTGCCAGCAGCTTATTGGGACTGTCGAACACTGAAGCTTTCTTT. The chain links TRBV7-8 to TRBJ1-1; perhaps TRBD1 as D (5 bases). V lost 2 bases and J 1 base, leaving 11 bases between the germline ends. Germline V CDR1 and CDR2: SGHVS, FQNEAQ. The CDR3 contains 15 residues. Full variable domain (missing parts from reference TRBV7-8 and TRBJ1-1): GAGVSQSPRYKVAKRGQDVALRCDPISGHVSLFWYQQALGQGPEFLTYFQNEAQLDKSGLPSDRFFAERPEGSVSTLKIQRTQQEDSAVYLCASSLLGLSNTEAFFGQGTRLTVV.

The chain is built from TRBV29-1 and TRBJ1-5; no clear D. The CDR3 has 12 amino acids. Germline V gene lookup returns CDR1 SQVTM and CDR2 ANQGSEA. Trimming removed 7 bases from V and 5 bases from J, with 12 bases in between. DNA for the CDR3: TGCAGCGCCGGTTGGAGCGATCAGCCCCAGCATTTT. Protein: CSAGWSDQPQHF.

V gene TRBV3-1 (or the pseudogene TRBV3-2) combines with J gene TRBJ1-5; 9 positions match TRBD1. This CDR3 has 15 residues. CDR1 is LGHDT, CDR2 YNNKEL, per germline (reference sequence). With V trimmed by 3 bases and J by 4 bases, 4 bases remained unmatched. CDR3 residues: CASSQGQGRNQPQHF. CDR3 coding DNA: TGTGCCAGCAGCCAGGGACAGGGAAGGAATCAGCCCCAGCATTTT.

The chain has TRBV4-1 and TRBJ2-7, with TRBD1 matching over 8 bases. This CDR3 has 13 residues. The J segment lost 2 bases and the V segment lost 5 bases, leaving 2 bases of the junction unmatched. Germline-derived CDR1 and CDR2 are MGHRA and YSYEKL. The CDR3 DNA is TGCGCCAGCAGCTGGACAGGGCCCTACGAGCAGTACTTC. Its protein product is CASSWTGPYEQYF.

Here the CDR3 reads CASVRQGGQTEAFF. In DNA, the CDR3 is TGTGCCAGTGTCCGGCAGGGAGGGCAGACTGAAGCTTTCTTT. V is TRBV19 and J is TRBJ1-1; weak D call: TRBD1 (5 bases). Germline lookup yields CDR1 LNHDA and CDR2 SQIVND (reference sequence). The CDR3 runs to 14 residues. Trimming shortened V by 8 bases and J by 5 bases, and 18 bases separated the two germline ends.

Here the CDR3 DNA reads TGTGCCAGCAGTAGCCGGCGGGGAAGGAACACTGAAGCTTTCTTT. Residues: CASSSRRGRNTEAFF. The rearrangement links TRBV2 to TRBJ1-1; D call uncertain. CDR3 length equals 15 residues. In germline, CDR1 is SNHLY, CDR2 FYNNEI. V lost 5 bases to trimming and J lost 1 base, with 14 bases between them.

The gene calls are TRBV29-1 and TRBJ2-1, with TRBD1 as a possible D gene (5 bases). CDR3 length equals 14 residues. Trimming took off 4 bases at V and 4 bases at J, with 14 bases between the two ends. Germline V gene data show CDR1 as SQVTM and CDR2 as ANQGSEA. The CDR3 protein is CSVVGQGMYNEQFF. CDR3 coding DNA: TGCAGCGTTGTAGGTCAGGGAATGTACAATGAGCAGTTCTTC.

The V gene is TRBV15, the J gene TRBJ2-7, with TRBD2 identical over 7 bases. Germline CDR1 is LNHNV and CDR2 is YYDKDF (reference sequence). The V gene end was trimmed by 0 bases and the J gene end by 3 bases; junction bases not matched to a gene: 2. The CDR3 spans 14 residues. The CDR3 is CATSRDRTSYEQYF. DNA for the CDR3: TGTGCCACCAGCAGAGATCGGACTAGCTACGAGCAGTACTTC.

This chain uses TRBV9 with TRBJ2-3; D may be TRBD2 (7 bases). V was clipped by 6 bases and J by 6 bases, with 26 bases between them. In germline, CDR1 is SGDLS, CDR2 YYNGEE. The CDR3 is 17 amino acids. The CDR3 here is CASNHPLAGALEDTQYF. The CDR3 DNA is TGTGCCAGCAACCATCCCTTGGCGGGGGCCCTCGAGGATACGCAGTATTTT. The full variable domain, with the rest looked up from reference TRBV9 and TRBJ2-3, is DSGVTQTPKHLITATGQRVTLRCSPRSGDLSVYWYQQSLDQGLQFLIQYYNGEERAKGNILERFSAQQFPDLHSELNLSSLELGDSALYFCASNHPLAGALEDTQYFGPGTRLTVL.

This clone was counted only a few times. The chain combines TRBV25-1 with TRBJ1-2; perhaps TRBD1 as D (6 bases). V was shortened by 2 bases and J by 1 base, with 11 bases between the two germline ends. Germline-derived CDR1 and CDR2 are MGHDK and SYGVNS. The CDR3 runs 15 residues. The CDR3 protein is CASSEPGDVNYGYTF. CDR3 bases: TGTGCCAGCAGTGAACCAGGGGATGTTAACTATGGCTACACCTTC.

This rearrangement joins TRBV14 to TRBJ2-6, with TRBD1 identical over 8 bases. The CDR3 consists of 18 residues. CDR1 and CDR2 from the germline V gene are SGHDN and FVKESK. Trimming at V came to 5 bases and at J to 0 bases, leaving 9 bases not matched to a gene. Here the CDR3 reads CASSVQQGVASGANVLTF. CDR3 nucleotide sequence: TGTGCCAGCAGCGTTCAACAGGGGGTGGCCTCTGGGGCCAACGTCCTGACTTTC.